Following are 16 T cell receptor beta chains from one sample sequenced in a study of radiotherapy plus CTLA-4 blockade in lung cancer. The protocol was immunoSEQ multiplex PCR, while the TCRdb copy is restricted to in-frame clones and leaves out a portion. The table records 30,000 or so clones, 60% to 75% of them present only once. This material consisted of peripheral blood, taken from a patient treated with radiotherapy plus ipilimumab. These receptors all come from a human donor with non-small cell lung cancer who had stable disease on radiotherapy plus ipilimumab.

The rearrangement uses TRBV4-3 and TRBJ2-1; 11 positions agree with TRBD2. V lost 1 base and J lost 8; bases outside the gene matches: 13. From germline, CDR1 is LGHNA and CDR2 YSLEER. The CDR3 totals 18 residues. CDR3 sequence (DNA): TGCGCCAGCAGCCAAGCCCCCTACACTAGCGGGAGTCGAGATGAGCAGTTCTTC. Protein: CASSQAPYTSGSRDEQFF.

This clone was seen a handful of times. This CDR3 is also generated by other DNA sequences in the sample. The chain carries TRBV28 and TRBJ2-5, with D unresolved. The length of the CDR3 is 11 residues. Trimming shortened V by 5 bases and J by 5 bases, and 6 bases separated the two germline ends. Germline V gives CDR1 MDHEN, CDR2 SYDVKM. The CDR3 nucleotides read TGTGCCAGCAGTCTCCGGGAGACCCAGTACTTC. It encodes CASSLRETQYF.

The chain uses TRBV28 and TRBJ2-1, with TRBD2 identical over 9 bases. The CDR3 sequence is 15 residues long. V lost 3 bases, J lost 6 bases, and 6 bases stayed unmatched. Looked up from germline, CDR1 is MDHEN and CDR2 is SYDVKM. The CDR3 bases are TGTGCCAGCAGTTTTGAGGGTAGCGGGAGCAATGAGCAGTTCTTC. It codes for CASSFEGSGSNEQFF.

The genes are TRBV10-2 and TRBJ2-1, with D possibly being TRBD1 (5 bases). CDR3 length equals 14 residues. Trimming left V 6 bases short and J 0 bases short, with 9 bases between. Looked up from germline, CDR1 is WSHSY and CDR2 is SAAADI. CDR3: CASRDIGSYNEQFF. In DNA, the CDR3 is TGCGCCAGCAGGGACATCGGCTCCTACAATGAGCAGTTCTTC.

Only a few counts were recorded for this clone. The rearrangement uses TRBV28 and TRBJ2-1, with TRBD1 matching over 8 bases. The CDR3 spans 14 residues. V was pared by 4 bases and J by 7 bases, with 6 bases of the junction left unmatched. The germline V gene has CDR1 MDHEN and CDR2 SYDVKM. The CDR3 sequence: CASSSRQGRNEQFF. CDR3 DNA: TGTGCCAGCAGTTCCAGACAGGGGCGGAATGAGCAGTTCTTC.

As for this clone: The same CDR3 is also encoded by other DNA sequences in this sample. The V call is TRBV6-5, the J call TRBJ2-2, with 7 bases identical to TRBD2. Germline CDR1 is MNHEY and CDR2 is SVGAGI. Unmatched junction bases numbered 4, after V lost 6 bases and J lost 3 bases. The CDR3 totals 14 residues. CDR3: CASRGLVDTGELFF. The CDR3 DNA is TGTGCCAGCAGAGGACTAGTAGACACCGGGGAGCTGTTTTTT.

J is TRBJ1-1 and V is TRBV19; D is unclear. CDR3 size: 15 residues. The germline CDR1 and CDR2 sequences are LNHDA and SQIVND (reference sequence). Trimming cost V 11 bases and J 0 bases, with 19 bases left between them. CDR3 sequence reads: CAVSSPGFMNTEAFF. As DNA, the CDR3 is TGTGCCGTCAGTTCACCCGGGTTCATGAACACTGAAGCTTTCTTT.

The rearrangement uses TRBV14 and TRBJ2-3; 9 bases match TRBD2. In germline, CDR1 is SGHDN, CDR2 FVKESK. With V trimmed by 6 bases and J by 4 bases, 14 bases remained unmatched. CDR3 length: 17 amino acids. DNA of the CDR3: TGTGCCAGCAGTGACCTCCCTAGCGGGATTTCCCCAGATACGCAGTATTTT. It specifies CASSDLPSGISPDTQYF.

V usage is TRBV5-1 and J usage is TRBJ2-2; maybe TRBD2 (6 bases). The CDR3 runs to 16 residues. V was clipped by 3 bases and J by 0 bases, with 12 bases between them. Germline V CDR1 and CDR2: SGHRS, YFSETQ. CDR3 in amino acids: CASSWAGISNTGELFF. CDR3 DNA sequence: TGCGCCAGCAGCTGGGCGGGGATCTCGAACACCGGGGAGCTGTTTTTT.

The chain combines TRBV27 with TRBJ2-1, with 9 bases fitting TRBD2. The CDR3 is 15 amino acids. J was trimmed by 3 bases and V by 3 bases; bases with no gene match: 3. Germline loops: CDR1 MNHEY, CDR2 SMNVEV (reference sequence). The CDR3 is CASSLRTSDYNEQFF. For the CDR3, the DNA is TGTGCCAGCAGTTTGAGGACTAGCGACTACAATGAGCAGTTCTTC.

The chain has TRBV4-3 and TRBJ1-2; no reliable D call. The CDR3 is made up of 14 amino acids. CDR1 is LGHNA, CDR2 YSLEER, per germline. Trimming removed 0 bases from V and 4 bases from J, with 9 bases in between. The CDR3 spells CASSQDPVIYGYTF. CDR3 nucleotide sequence: TGCGCCAGCAGCCAAGATCCCGTTATCTATGGCTACACCTTC.

J is TRBJ2-3 and V is TRBV5-1, with 9 bases matching TRBD2. Germline V lookup: CDR1 SGHRS, CDR2 YFSETQ. After removal of 4 bases from V and 4 bases from J, the junction contained 7 bases not matched to a gene. The CDR3 has 15 residues. Here the CDR3 reads CASSPSGIQADTQYF. The CDR3 coding sequence is TGCGCCAGCAGCCCTAGCGGGATCCAGGCAGATACGCAGTATTTT.

The gene calls are TRBV28 and TRBJ1-5; a possible D gene is TRBD1 (6 bases). The CDR3 extends over 19 amino acids. V lost 3 bases to trimming and J lost 4 bases, with 25 bases between them. CDR1 and CDR2 (germline): MDHEN, SYDVKM. The chain's CDR3 is CASSFFWRLTEGGNQPQHF. CDR3 DNA sequence: TGTGCCAGCAGTTTTTTTTGGCGGCTCACCGAGGGGGGTAATCAGCCCCAGCATTTT.

The gene calls are TRBV5-6 and TRBJ1-5; no clear D gene. The length of the CDR3 is 15 residues. With 0 bases removed from V and 0 bases from J, the gap between germline ends came to 7 bases. In germline, CDR1 is SGHDT, CDR2 YYEEEE. The CDR3 nucleotides are TGTGCCAGCAGCTTGGCAGGTTATAGCAATCAGCCCCAGCATTTT. It is translated as CASSLAGYSNQPQHF.

The chain links TRBV11-2 to TRBJ2-7; 13 bases fit TRBD2. The CDR3 has 15 amino acids. Germline V CDR1 and CDR2: SGHAT, FQNNGV. V lost 5 bases and J lost 5; bases outside the gene matches: 6. CDR3 sequence (DNA): TGTGCCAGCAGCCCAGAACTAGCGGGAGGGAACGAGCAGTACTTC. Translation: CASSPELAGGNEQYF.

The V and J genes are TRBV28 and TRBJ2-7; no definite D call. Germline loops: CDR1 MDHEN, CDR2 SYDVKM. The V end lost 6 bases, the J end lost 4 bases, and 7 bases lay between the germline ends. The length of the CDR3 is 11 residues. The CDR3 loop is CASRSLYEQYF. The DNA of the CDR3 is TGTGCCAGCAGGTCGTTGTACGAGCAGTACTTC.